This T cell receptor beta chain was observed in a study of siplizumab effects on memory and regulatory T cells (dated by TCRdb to about 2019). Study-level background: Across roughly 8 responder-stimulator pairs, mixed lymphocyte reactions were run in pairs, approximately 1 with siplizumab at around 1 ug/mL and approximately 1 without drug. The study examined how the anti-CD2 antibody siplizumab affects alloreactive T-cell subsets in allogeneic mixed lymphocyte reactions built from human PBMCs.

From V the trimming removes 6 bases and from J it removes 3 bases, while the gene matches leave 7 bases of the junction unaccounted for. The CDR3 runs 13 amino acids, cysteine and phenylalanine included. Just CDR3 DNA is preserved here, 39 bases in frame from base 1. The germline V gene encodes CDR1 SQVTM and CDR2 ANQGSEA. Comments on this clone: This receptor's antigen is unknown. Base qualities are not at hand, and no much larger clone is one base apart.

Library generation was performed with the immunoSEQ multiplex PCR assay. Approximately 100,000 TCR templates per sample were assayed on the deep sequencing platform. Genomic DNA extracted from sorted T cells was used for TCRbeta CDR3 sequencing. As for the authors' bioinformatics: The R programming language was used for clonal analysis of the TCRbeta CDR3 data. Comparing unstimulated samples against CFSE-low samples taken after the reaction was how alloreactive CD4+ and CD8+ clones were defined. By matching sequences to the repertoires of sorted unstimulated Treg and non-Treg cells, each alloreactive CD4+ clone was assigned a regulatory or non-regulatory origin. What TCRdb holds here is the immuneACCESS table cut down to in-frame rearrangements. Part of the clones is not present; checked against another copy, under half of the missing clones reflect an unresolved V gene, and the others are unexplained. That table supplies the V and J calls and clone size; D and trimming were determined from the DNA. The sample records around 9,000 clones, almost 40% of which are singletons. The top ten clones comprise approximately 9% of the sample.

Overall study results and their limits: Roughly 75-95% of proliferating CD4+ or CD8+ clones could not be assigned a naive or memory phenotype. Whether proliferating Tregs from siplizumab cultures actually had suppressive function was not functionally confirmed. Greater diversity appeared to be present in unstimulated naive T cells than in memory T cells, and a substantial contribution to the alloresponse seemed to be made by naive cells. The cumulative frequency of alloreactive sequences traceable to unstimulated CD4+ memory T cells was significantly reduced by siplizumab. Because sequences below about 10^-5 frequency were poorly captured, only a minor fraction of alloreactive clones could be mapped to unstimulated subsets. Of the alloreactive CD4+ clones that could be mapped, the Treg-derived share averaged about 63% with siplizumab compared with around 27% in control reactions.

For around 6 days, cells in the mixed lymphocyte reaction were kept in coculture at 37 degrees C. Responder PBMCs were labelled with CFSE, stimulator PBMCs were labelled with Violet Dye, and the two were mixed at a 1:1 ratio. TCRbeta CDR3 sequencing was performed on sorted unstimulated T cells and on proliferating T cells recovered from mixed lymphocyte reactions. Fresh whole blood from over 8 HLA-typed healthy donors was used to isolate PBMCs. Proliferating CFSE-low responder T cells were FACS-sorted after the mixed lymphocyte reaction for TCR sequencing. The receptor comes from a human donor in good health; the cells came from an allogeneic mixed lymphocyte reaction. Sequencing was performed on CFSE-low (dividing) CD4+ T cells sorted from an allogeneic mixed lymphocyte reaction. The chain employs TRBV29-1 and TRBJ2-7; 8 bases in the junction line up with TRBD2. The CDR3 is CSVRSGGVYEQYF. The DNA sequence is TGCAGCGTGAGAAGCGGGGGAGTCTACGAGCAGTACTTC.